This T cell receptor beta chain was observed in a study of CXCR3-negative and CXCR3-positive naive CD8 T cells. Study-wide points: Hydrophobicity of TRB CDR3s was greater in CXCR3-positive naive cells than in CXCR3-negative naive cells.

A remark on this clonotype: Antigen specificity is unknown.

The libraries of TRB cDNA were constructed through 5' RACE using UMI labels. No DNA is given; TCRdb re-called the 5' RACE reads and lists each CDR3 protein once. This sample contains some 140,000 distinct CDR3 sequences. Sequenced input: naive CXCR3+ CD8+ T cells from blood. The subset: CD45RO-CCR7+CD27+CD95- naive CD8+ T cells expressing CXCR3 (TNR3+). The receptor comes from a human donor in good health. Some clones in this sample may be carry-over from other donors' samples.

CDR3 protein: CASSLVVIPRNEQYF. The V gene is TRBV12-3 or TRBV12-4, the J gene TRBJ2-7. The CDR3 covers 15 residues.